The 16 T cell receptor beta chains in this list originate from one sample, sequenced in a study of OX40 agonist ivuxolimab in advanced cancers. Some clones are missing from TCRdb's copy, which holds only in-frame ones; the method was immunoSEQ multiplex PCR. There are around 74,000 clones in the sample; approximately 84% occur only once, and around 0.51% lies in the top ten. Here the sequenced sample was CD4+ or CD8+ T cells sorted from blood, taken in a trial of the OX40 agonist ivuxolimab. These receptors all come from an adult with an advanced solid tumor such as melanoma, head and neck, liver or kidney cancer.

This clone was picked up one time. This chain joins TRBV9 and TRBJ2-3, with D uncertain. Germline V CDR1 and CDR2: SGDLS, YYNGEE. This CDR3 is 13 amino acids long. Trimming removed 0 bases at V and 5 bases at J, with 7 bases between. CDR3 in amino acids: CASSVVAVDTQYF. CDR3 DNA sequence: TGTGCCAGCAGCGTAGTGGCTGTAGATACGCAGTATTTT.

The chain recombines TRBV28 with TRBJ1-1, with a possible D match to TRBD1 (6 bases). CDR1 is MDHEN, CDR2 SYDVKM, per germline. The CDR3 is made up of 15 amino acids. Trimming took off 8 bases at V and 5 bases at J, with 21 bases between the two ends. CDR3 coding DNA: TGTGCCAGCGGTTGGGCGGGGGCAGGATCGACTGAAGCTTTCTTT. Residues: CASGWAGAGSTEAFF.

This chain uses TRBV4-1 with TRBJ2-7; 7 bases map to TRBD1. Per germline, CDR1 MGHRA and CDR2 YSYEKL. This CDR3 has 13 residues. V shed 1 base and J 7 bases; nucleotides not matched to a gene: 4. CDR3 residues: CASSQVRQGEQYF. In DNA form, the CDR3 reads TGCGCCAGCAGCCAAGTCCGACAGGGAGAGCAGTACTTC.

The gene calls are TRBV5-1 and TRBJ2-7; 7 positions agree with TRBD1. The CDR3 runs 15 residues. Unmatched junction bases numbered 7, after V lost 2 bases and J lost 2 bases. CDR1 SGHRS and CDR2 YFSETQ come from the germline V gene. The CDR3: CASSFSGQVAYEQYF. For the CDR3, the DNA is TGCGCCAGCAGCTTCTCTGGACAGGTCGCCTACGAGCAGTACTTC.

This clone was seen a single time. The rearrangement joins TRBV19 to TRBJ2-7; possible D gene TRBD1, 6 bases. This CDR3 has 14 amino acids. Germline loops: CDR1 LNHDA, CDR2 SQIVND (reference sequence). V was cut by 3 bases and J by 2 bases, with 11 bases left in between. CDR3 protein: CASSISGVAYEQYF. In nucleotides, the CDR3 is TGTGCCAGTAGTATTTCAGGGGTTGCCTACGAGCAGTACTTC.

The chain recombines TRBV6-5 with TRBJ1-4, with TRBD1 identical over 7 bases. Trimming cost V 2 bases and J 3 bases; bases outside gene matches: 3. The germline gives CDR1 MNHEY, CDR2 SVGAGI. This CDR3 contains 15 residues. In nucleotides, the CDR3 is TGTGCCAGCAGTTACACCGGGACAGCTAATGAAAAACTGTTTTTT. It encodes CASSYTGTANEKLFF.

This clone was recorded a few times. The rearrangement links TRBV15 to TRBJ1-1, with D possibly being TRBD1 (6 bases). The germline CDR1 and CDR2 sequences are LNHNV and YYDKDF (reference sequence). The CDR3 has 15 residues. With 3 bases removed from V and 0 bases from J, the gap between germline ends came to 11 bases. CDR3 nucleotide sequence: TGTGCCACCAGCAGTAACAGGGAACTGAACACTGAAGCTTTCTTT. This codes for CATSSNRELNTEAFF.

V gene TRBV7-2 combines with J gene TRBJ2-5; 15 bases are a match to TRBD2. The J segment lost 5 bases and the V segment lost 5 bases, leaving 6 bases of the junction unmatched. Germline assignment: CDR1 SGHTA and CDR2 FQGNSA. The CDR3 extends over 16 amino acids. CDR3 residues: CASSVGLAGGFETQYF. The CDR3 DNA is TGTGCCAGCAGCGTGGGACTAGCGGGAGGATTCGAGACCCAGTACTTC.

The chain has TRBV19 and TRBJ1-2, with D maybe TRBD1 (5 bases). The ends were cut back, 1 base at V and 7 bases at J, with 13 bases in the middle. CDR3 length: 14 amino acids. Germline CDR1 LNHDA, CDR2 SQIVND (reference sequence). CDR3 sequence (DNA): TGTGCCAGTAGTATAGCCCAGGGATCGGCTGGCTACACCTTC. It is translated as CASSIAQGSAGYTF.

V is TRBV28 and J is TRBJ2-7; a weak D match, TRBD1 (6 bases). V was trimmed by 4 bases and J by 7 bases, leaving 17 bases between them. Per germline, CDR1 MDHEN and CDR2 SYDVKM. The length of the CDR3 is 14 residues. CDR3: CASSSQGGLREQYF. CDR3 sequence (DNA): TGTGCCAGCAGTTCACAGGGTGGCCTACGGGAGCAGTACTTC. Full variable domain (rest looked up from reference TRBV28 and TRBJ2-7): DVKVTQSSRYLVKRTGEKVFLECVQDMDHENMFWYRQDPGLGLRLIYFSYDVKMKEKGDIPEGYSVSREKKERFSLILESASTNQTSMYLCASSSQGGLREQYFGPGTRLTVT.

The chain couples TRBV30 to TRBJ1-6; D is possibly TRBD1 (5 bases). The CDR3 runs to 16 residues. Germline CDR1 and CDR2: GTSNPN and SVGIG (reference sequence). Trimming took off 4 bases at V and 5 bases at J, with 18 bases between the two ends. The CDR3, as DNA: TGTGCCTGGACCTGGTCGGGGGGATCGAATAATTCACCCCTCCACTTT. Translation gives CAWTWSGGSNNSPLHF.

This clone was detected only a few times. This sequence joins TRBV5-4 and TRBJ2-5, with D perhaps being TRBD1 or TRBD2 (5 bases each). Trimming stripped 4 bases from V and 4 bases from J, with 14 bases between. The length of the CDR3 is 14 residues. CDR1 is SGHNT and CDR2 is YYREEE in the germline V gene (reference sequence). The CDR3 spells CASSTGTRGETQYF. DNA for the CDR3: TGTGCCAGCAGCACCGGGACGCGCGGAGAGACCCAGTACTTC. Full variable domain (remainder filled in from reference TRBV5-4 and TRBJ2-5): ETGVTQSPTHLIKTRGQQVTLRCSSQSGHNTVSWYQQALGQGPQFIFQYYREEENGRGNFPPRFSGLQFPNYSSELNVNALELDDSALYLCASSTGTRGETQYFGPGTRLLVL.

The chain has TRBV4-1 and TRBJ1-5; D perhaps matches TRBD1 (6 bases). Germline CDR1 and CDR2: MGHRA and YSYEKL. V lost 1 base to trimming and J lost 7 bases, with 14 bases between them. The CDR3 is 15 residues long. CDR3 nucleotide sequence: TGCGCCAGCAGCCAAGGTTCCACAGGGAAACAGCCCCAGCATTTT. Protein product: CASSQGSTGKQPQHF.

V gene TRBV6-1 combines with J gene TRBJ2-6; D is unresolved. Trimming took off 7 bases at V and 0 bases at J, with 10 bases between the two ends. Germline CDR1 and CDR2: MNHNS and SASEGT. The CDR3 contains 15 residues. The CDR3 region is CASKKWGSGANVLTF. The CDR3 bases are TGTGCCAGCAAAAAGTGGGGCTCTGGGGCCAACGTCCTGACTTTC.

This rearrangement joins TRBV9 to TRBJ1-3; 7 nucleotides align to TRBD1. CDR1 is SGDLS, CDR2 YYNGEE, per germline. The CDR3 runs to 15 residues. J was trimmed by 4 bases and V by 0 bases; bases with no gene match: 4. CDR3 DNA: TGTGCCAGCAGCGTAGAGGCAGGGGGAGGAAACACCATATATTTT. This encodes CASSVEAGGGNTIYF.

Only one count was recorded for this clone. The chain couples TRBV7-2 to TRBJ2-7; a possible D gene is TRBD1 (6 bases). This CDR3 has 14 residues. Between the trimmed V and J ends, which lost 7 bases and 5 bases, there was a span of 18 bases. Germline values: CDR1 SGHTA, CDR2 FQGNSA. CDR3: CASTQGLVTHEQYF. The CDR3 nucleotides read TGTGCCAGCACCCAGGGGCTAGTTACCCACGAGCAGTACTTC.